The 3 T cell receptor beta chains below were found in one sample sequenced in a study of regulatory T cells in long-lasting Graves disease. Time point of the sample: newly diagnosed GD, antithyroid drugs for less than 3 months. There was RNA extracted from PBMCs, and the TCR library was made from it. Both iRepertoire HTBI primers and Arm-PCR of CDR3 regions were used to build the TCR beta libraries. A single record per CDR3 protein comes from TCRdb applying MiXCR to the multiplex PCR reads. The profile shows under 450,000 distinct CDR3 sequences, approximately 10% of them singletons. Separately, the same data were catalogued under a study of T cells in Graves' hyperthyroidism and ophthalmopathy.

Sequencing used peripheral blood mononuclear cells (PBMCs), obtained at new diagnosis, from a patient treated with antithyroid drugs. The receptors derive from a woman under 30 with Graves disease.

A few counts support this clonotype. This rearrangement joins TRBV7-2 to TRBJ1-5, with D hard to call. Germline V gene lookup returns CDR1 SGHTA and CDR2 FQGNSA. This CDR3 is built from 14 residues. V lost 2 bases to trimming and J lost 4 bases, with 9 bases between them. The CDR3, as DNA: TGTGCCAGCAGCTTAACGACAAATAATCAGCCCCAGCATTTT. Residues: CASSLTTNNQPQHF.

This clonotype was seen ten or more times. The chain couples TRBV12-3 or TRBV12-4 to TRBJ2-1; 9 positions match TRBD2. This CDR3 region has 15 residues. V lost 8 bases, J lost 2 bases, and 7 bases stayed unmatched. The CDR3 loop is CASLLREGTYNEQFF. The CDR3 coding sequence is TGTGCCAGCCTATTGCGGGAGGGCACCTACAATGAGCAGTTCTTC.

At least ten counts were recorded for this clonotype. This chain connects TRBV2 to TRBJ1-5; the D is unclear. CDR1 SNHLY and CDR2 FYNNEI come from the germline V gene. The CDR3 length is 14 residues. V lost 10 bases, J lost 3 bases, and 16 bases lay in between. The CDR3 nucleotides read TGTGCCACCGACGATGTACGAGACAATCAGCCCCAGCATTTT. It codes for CATDDVRDNQPQHF.